This T cell receptor beta chain was recorded in a study of cytomegalovirus exposure and HLA in healthy donors. Study findings and constraints: Relative to the roughly 690-donor mean, N-insertions were reportedly fewer in an Asian-associated ancestry cluster in a later analysis. Associated with HLA alleles at 0.05 false discovery rate in a later analysis were 16,951 TCR beta sequences. Common viral pathogens (according to a later analysis) appeared linked to several of the most significant clusters.

This CDR3 region has 16 residues. The V gene's germline CDR1 is MGHDK and CDR2 SYGVNS. On this clone itself: What it binds is unknown. Relative to the germline gene, one junction end is altered; a read error may explain this.

This PCR relied on a set of 60 Vbeta primers and 13 Jbeta primers. The method was immunoSEQ multiplex PCR; TCRdb's version includes in-frame clones alone and lacks a portion of them. The sample records approximately 120,000 clones, 77% being singletons. Sequenced: PBMCs. This chain joins TRBV25-1 and TRBJ1-5, with 9 bases identical to TRBD1. The sequence derives from a woman aged 40 to 55 in good health and CMV-seropositive. This chain's CDR3 is CASSATRQGENRPQHF. Written as DNA, the CDR3 is TGTGCCAGCAGTGCTACACGACAGGGGGAAAATCGGCCCCAGCATTTT. Full variable domain (remainder filled in from reference TRBV25-1 and TRBJ1-5): EADIYQTPRYLVIGTGKKITLECSQTMGHDKMYWYQQDPGMELHLIHYSYGVNSTEKGDLSSESTVSRIRTEHFPLTLESARPSHTSQYLCASSATRQGENRPQHFGDGTRLSIL.